This passage covers 11 T cell receptor beta chains from one sample sequenced in a study of control samples from healthy donors and cancer patients. Sequenced by immunoSEQ multiplex PCR; TCRdb stores in-frame clones only, minus some. This sample has about 40,000 clones; 92% occur once, and the top ten carry around 4%. The specimen sequenced was blood. The origin of the receptors is a woman in her forties or fifties in good health.

The J gene is TRBJ2-2, the V gene TRBV5-6, with 8 bases identical to TRBD1. The CDR3 loop spans 15 amino acids. V lost 4 bases and J lost 8; bases outside the gene matches: 10. Germline assignment: CDR1 SGHDT and CDR2 YYEEEE. The CDR3 DNA reads as TGTGCCAGCAGCCGCCCCCAGGGGGCAGGGGGGGAGCTGTTTTTT. It translates to CASSRPQGAGGELFF. Full variable domain (missing parts from reference TRBV5-6 and TRBJ2-2): DAGVTQSPTHLIKTRGQQVTLRCSPKSGHDTVSWYQQALGQGPQFIFQYYEEEERQRGNFPDRFSGHQFPNYSSELNVNALLLGDSALYLCASSRPQGAGGELFFGEGSRLTVL.

The chain joins TRBV28 to TRBJ1-2; D gene uncertain. CDR3 length equals 14 residues. Germline V CDR1 and CDR2: MDHEN, SYDVKM. V was pared by 6 bases and J by 0 bases, with 11 bases between. CDR3 nucleotides: TGTGCCAGCAGGTACAGTCCTCCTAACTATGGCTACACCTTC. This translates into CASRYSPPNYGYTF.

The chain recombines TRBV19 with TRBJ1-2; 7 nucleotides line up with TRBD1. V shed 8 bases and J 0 bases; nucleotides not matched to a gene: 6. CDR3 length equals 14 residues. Germline loops: CDR1 LNHDA, CDR2 SQIVND (reference sequence). CDR3 nucleotides: TGTGCCAGTCACAGGGGCACAGCTAACTATGGCTACACCTTC. Amino acid sequence: CASHRGTANYGYTF.

The chain employs TRBV11-1 and TRBJ2-3, with 16 positions matching TRBD2. The CDR3 totals 16 residues. From germline, CDR1 is SGHAT and CDR2 FQDESV (reference sequence). V was clipped by 3 bases and J by 4 bases; unmatched bases: 1. CDR3 sequence (DNA): TGTGCCAGCAGCTTGGGACTAGCGGGGGGGCCAGATACGCAGTATTTT. Its protein is CASSLGLAGGPDTQYF.

V is TRBV11-1 and J is TRBJ2-1; D not resolved. Germline-derived CDR1 and CDR2 are SGHAT and FQDESV (reference sequence). The CDR3 contains 13 residues. The V end was cut by 0 bases, the J end by 4 bases, with 4 bases between. The CDR3 sequence is CASSLAQYNEQFF. In DNA, the CDR3 is TGTGCCAGCAGCTTAGCGCAGTACAATGAGCAGTTCTTC.

The genes are TRBV10-3 and TRBJ2-7; 9 nucleotides match TRBD1. Germline CDR1 reads ENHRY; CDR2 reads SYGVKD. The CDR3 runs 13 residues. The junction had 9 bases not matched to a gene; V was cut back by 6 bases and J by 9 bases. This chain's CDR3 is CAISPGQGSGQYF. The DNA for the CDR3 is TGTGCCATCAGCCCGGGACAGGGAAGTGGGCAGTACTTC.

The V gene is TRBV10-3, the J gene TRBJ1-4, with 7 positions matching TRBD1. The CDR3 runs 15 residues. The V segment lost 10 bases and the J segment 3 bases; nucleotides outside the gene matches: 11. The germline V gene has CDR1 ENHRY and CDR2 SYGVKD. In DNA form, the CDR3 reads TGTGCCACGAACCCCCAGGGGGGTTCTAATGAAAAACTGTTTTTT. Its translation: CATNPQGGSNEKLFF.

V and J are TRBV27 and TRBJ1-2; TRBD1 matches 9 bases. Germline V gene lookup returns CDR1 MNHEY and CDR2 SMNVEV (reference sequence). There are 15 residues in the CDR3. The J segment lost 8 bases and the V segment lost 2 bases, leaving 9 bases of the junction unmatched. CDR3 coding DNA: TGTGCCAGCAGTTTAACCCCCACAGGGGGCGCGGGCTACACCTTC. Translation gives CASSLTPTGGAGYTF.

The chain combines TRBV19 with TRBJ2-1; 9 bases are shared with TRBD2. Germline CDR1 is LNHDA and CDR2 is SQIVND (reference sequence). V gave up 3 bases and J gave up 5 bases; unmatched junction bases: 11. The CDR3 spans 17 residues. The chain's CDR3 is CASSIQATSGPNNEQFF. In nucleotides, the CDR3 is TGTGCCAGTAGTATCCAGGCGACTAGCGGACCAAACAATGAGCAGTTCTTC.

The chain uses TRBV11-2 and TRBJ1-1, with D hard to call. The CDR3 sequence is 12 residues long. The ends were cut back, 8 bases at V and 3 bases at J, with 10 bases in the middle. The germline gives CDR1 SGHAT, CDR2 FQNNGV. The CDR3 DNA sequence: TGTGCCAGCGGGCGATCGCACACTGAAGCTTTCTTT. This gives the protein CASGRSHTEAFF.

The V gene is TRBV3-1 (or the pseudogene TRBV3-2), the J gene TRBJ2-1; TRBD2 matches 12 bases. The germline V gene encodes CDR1 LGHDT and CDR2 YNNKEL (reference sequence). The CDR3 has 15 residues. The J segment lost 9 bases and the V segment lost 2 bases, leaving 5 bases of the junction unmatched. The CDR3 DNA reads TGTGCCAGCAGCCAACCTAGCGGGGGGGCCGCTGAGCAGTTCTTC. Protein product: CASSQPSGGAAEQFF.